This record covers a single T cell receptor beta chain. It lacks a known antigen. Qualities for individual bases were not recorded, and no much larger clone is one base off. This sample was included in a study of T cell repertoires in cytomegalovirus infection (dated 2019 in TCRdb). Background on the whole study: Because public TCR beta signatures pointed to carriage of CMV infection together with the matching HLA type, the HLA type of each donor mattered for the analysis.

Findings and caveats that apply to the study as a whole: Cumulative frequency of public TCR beta family members discriminated carriers of CMV infection plus the relevant HLA type in this cohort and an independent roughly 320-donor cohort. The ex vivo response was dominated by HLA-C-restricted CMV-specific TCR beta clonotypes, which also provided the single most frequent clonotype in two of eight donors.

TCRdb records Illumina HiSeq 1500 as the sequencer. TCRdb cleaned the public reads at Q25 with fastp, built clones with MiXCR and kept in-frame beta chains. CDR3 protein sequences are deduplicated, and each keeps its most common genes and DNA. The sample yields more than 150,000 distinct CDR3 sequences; about 28% were counted once. Approximately 30% of the sample belongs to the ten largest clones. The junction shows trimming of 3 bases on V and 1 base on J, plus 18 bases between the germline ends. The CDR3 goes from the cysteine to the phenylalanine over 17 residues. Of the read, only the CDR3 DNA is kept; its 51 bases are in frame from base 1.

The sequencing sample was made of PBMCs. The sequence was collected from a human donor in good health (CMV status not recorded). Some clones in this sample may be carry-over from other donors' samples. Recombination connected TRBV12-3 or TRBV12-4 to TRBJ1-1; no D gene call is confident. The nucleotide sequence is TGTGCCAGCAGTTTGATCTCGGGCTTCGGAGAGAACACTGAAGCTTTCTTT. It specifies CASSLISGFGENTEAFF.